These 29 T cell receptor beta chains were all obtained from the same sample, sequenced in a study of blood T cell repertoires in COVID-19. Produced via immunoSEQ multiplex PCR; TCRdb's table is partial and in-frame only. The sample lists 290,000 or so clones; around 89% were seen once. Sequences were obtained from PBMCs or T cells enriched from blood (not recorded which). The receptors originated from a woman between 18 and 30 years old with acute COVID-19.

J is TRBJ2-1 and V is TRBV30; 8 bases align to TRBD1. The germline CDR1 and CDR2 sequences are GTSNPN and SVGIG (reference sequence). The CDR3 loop spans 13 amino acids. V shed 6 bases, J shed 4 bases, and the junction held 5 bases outside the gene matches. The CDR3 sequence is CACQGALYNEQFF. CDR3 sequence (DNA): TGTGCCTGTCAGGGGGCCTTATACAATGAGCAGTTCTTC.

The chain joins TRBV4-2 to TRBJ2-1, with 14 bases identical to TRBD2. The germline V gene has CDR1 LGHNA and CDR2 YNFKEQ. The CDR3 contains 18 residues. V trimming: 0 bases; J trimming: 3 bases; junction bases outside the gene matches: 4. The CDR3 region is CASSQEIGLAGGYNEQFF. In DNA form, the CDR3 reads TGTGCCAGCAGCCAAGAAATTGGACTAGCGGGGGGCTACAATGAGCAGTTCTTC.

The chain combines TRBV7-3 with TRBJ2-6; the D gene is possibly TRBD2 (6 bases). Germline CDR1 and CDR2: SGHTA and FQGTGA. The CDR3 has 15 amino acids. V lost 5 bases and J 0 bases, leaving 8 bases between the germline ends. Written as DNA, the CDR3 is TGTGCCAGCAGCCGAGCGGGCTCTGGGGCCAACGTCCTGACTTTC. This codes for CASSRAGSGANVLTF.

The chain employs TRBV14 and TRBJ1-4; 8 bases line up with TRBD1. Germline V gene lookup returns CDR1 SGHDN and CDR2 FVKESK. V lost 3 bases, J lost 7 bases, and 7 bases stayed unmatched. This CDR3 has 15 residues. CDR3: CASSQWTGPPEKLFF. The CDR3, as DNA: TGTGCCAGCAGCCAGTGGACAGGGCCGCCTGAAAAACTGTTTTTT. Full variable domain (outside the CDR3, taken from reference TRBV14 and TRBJ1-4): EAGVTQFPSHSVIEKGQTVTLRCDPISGHDNLYWYRRVMGKEIKFLLHFVKESKQDESGMPNNRFLAERTGGTYSTLKVQPAELEDSGVYFCASSQWTGPPEKLFFGSGTQLSVL.

V and J are TRBV7-2 and TRBJ2-5, with 8 bases lining up with TRBD2. CDR3 length: 13 residues. Germline-derived CDR1 and CDR2 are SGHTA and FQGNSA. J was trimmed by 4 bases and V by 8 bases; bases with no gene match: 6. CDR3 in amino acids: CASLLAGGETQYF. In nucleotides, the CDR3 is TGTGCCAGCCTGCTCGCGGGAGGAGAGACCCAGTACTTC.

The chain couples TRBV28 to TRBJ2-1; 9 nucleotides line up with TRBD2. The CDR3 is 14 amino acids. V trimming: 8 bases; J trimming: 6 bases; junction bases outside the gene matches: 8. Germline lookup yields CDR1 MDHEN and CDR2 SYDVKM. The CDR3 DNA follows: TGTGCCAGCGAGGGTGCGGGAGGGCCCAATGAGCAGTTCTTC. Translated, it gives CASEGAGGPNEQFF.

This clone was recorded a few times. The gene calls are TRBV11-3 and TRBJ2-1; maybe TRBD2 (6 bases). The germline CDR1 and CDR2 sequences are SGHNT and YENEEA. The V gene lost 2 bases and the J gene lost 6 bases, with 11 bases spanning the gap. This CDR3 spans 14 amino acids. The CDR3 region is CASSLQASANEQFF. The DNA of the CDR3 is TGTGCCAGCAGCTTACAGGCTAGCGCCAATGAGCAGTTCTTC.

The genes are TRBV6-5 and TRBJ1-2; 7 bases fit TRBD1. Per the germline V gene, CDR1 is MNHEY and CDR2 is SVGAGI. The trim removed 2 bases at V and 6 bases at J, leaving 6 bases unmatched. CDR3 length equals 14 residues. CDR3 DNA sequence: TGTGCCAGCAGTTACCTCAGGGGGAGAGATGGCTACACCTTC. Protein: CASSYLRGRDGYTF.

The chain recombines TRBV6-2 or TRBV6-3 with TRBJ2-7; D remains ambiguous. V lost 2 bases and J 1 base, leaving 9 bases between the germline ends. CDR3 size: 14 residues. Germline V CDR1 and CDR2: MNHEY, SVGEGT. CDR3: CASSYPLASYEQYF. Here the CDR3 DNA reads TGTGCCAGCAGTTACCCTCTTGCGTCCTACGAGCAGTACTTC.

The J gene is TRBJ2-7, the V gene TRBV10-2; TRBD1 matches at 8 bases. The V gene end was trimmed by 4 bases and the J gene end by 3 bases; junction bases not matched to a gene: 5. CDR1 is WSHSY and CDR2 is SAAADI in the germline V gene. This CDR3 region has 14 residues. CDR3 bases: TGCGCCAGCAGTGCGGGACAGGCAAACTACGAGCAGTACTTC. Protein sequence: CASSAGQANYEQYF.

The CDR3 region has the DNA TGTGCCAGCAGTGAACAAGTCGGGACAGGGGACTATGGCTACACCTTC. Amino acid sequence: CASSEQVGTGDYGYTF. The V call is TRBV6-4, the J call TRBJ1-2; 10 nucleotides agree with TRBD1. The ends lost 3 bases at V and 3 bases at J; junction bases unmatched: 7. Germline CDR1 reads MRHNA; CDR2 reads SNTAGT. This CDR3 has 16 residues.

The chain links TRBV7-3 to TRBJ2-2; D is possibly TRBD2 (6 bases). This CDR3 has 13 amino acids. V was pared by 8 bases and J by 0 bases, with 7 bases between. From germline, CDR1 is SGHTA and CDR2 FQGTGA. DNA for the CDR3: TGTGCCAGCGGGACTTCGAACACCGGGGAGCTGTTTTTT. It encodes CASGTSNTGELFF.

The rearrangement links TRBV7-6 to TRBJ2-5, with D hard to call. The CDR3 is 15 residues long. The germline CDR1 and CDR2 sequences are SGHVS and FNYEAQ. The ends were cut back, 5 bases at V and 5 bases at J, with 18 bases in the middle. Written as DNA, the CDR3 is TGTGCCAGCAGCCCCAGGTCAGGTTTCGGCGAGACCCAGTACTTC. Translated: CASSPRSGFGETQYF. Based on the CDR3 plus reference TRBV7-6 and TRBJ2-5, the full variable domain is GAGVSQSPRYKVTKRGQDVALRCDPISGHVSLYWYRQALGQGPEFLTYFNYEAQQDKSGLPNDRFSAERPEGSISTLTIQRTEQRDSAMYRCASSPRSGFGETQYFGPGTRLLVL.

The rearrangement joins TRBV5-6 to TRBJ2-7; TRBD1 is a possible D gene (6 bases). This CDR3 is 15 amino acids long. V was cut by 0 bases and J by 0 bases, with 10 bases left in between. CDR1 is SGHDT and CDR2 is YYEEEE in the germline V gene. CDR3 bases: TGTGCCAGCAGCTTGGCTGGACAGAGCTCCTACGAGCAGTACTTC. Translated: CASSLAGQSSYEQYF.

The chain employs TRBV28 and TRBJ1-3, with 7 bases lining up with TRBD1. CDR3 length equals 15 residues. V was pared by 5 bases and J by 0 bases, with 4 bases of the junction left unmatched. CDR1 is MDHEN and CDR2 is SYDVKM in the germline V gene. The CDR3 region has the DNA TGTGCCAGCAGTCCTGACAGGGACTCTGGAAACACCATATATTTT. Translated: CASSPDRDSGNTIYF.

The rearrangement joins TRBV6-5 to TRBJ1-4, with D perhaps matching TRBD1 (5 bases). The V gene lost 8 bases and the J gene lost 0 bases, with 10 bases spanning the gap. Per germline, CDR1 MNHEY and CDR2 SVGAGI. This CDR3 has 14 residues. Written as DNA, the CDR3 is TGTGCCAGCGAGGGGAGGGCAACTAATGAAAAACTGTTTTTT. Its translation is CASEGRATNEKLFF.

This chain joins TRBV19 and TRBJ1-1, with D perhaps matching TRBD1 (5 bases). V gave up 6 bases and J gave up 6 bases, with 11 bases separating them. Germline V lookup: CDR1 LNHDA, CDR2 SQIVND (reference sequence). The CDR3 covers 12 residues. The CDR3 region has the DNA TGTGCCAGTAGAGGGGAATACCCTGAAGCTTTCTTT. This translates into CASRGEYPEAFF.

V usage is TRBV11-2 and J usage is TRBJ1-2; D unclear. Germline V gene sequence: CDR1 SGHAT, CDR2 FQNNGV. V dropped 3 bases and J dropped 4 bases, with 9 bases sitting between them. The CDR3 totals 13 residues. The CDR3 sequence is CASSFTRSYGYTF. CDR3 sequence (DNA): TGTGCCAGCAGCTTCACAAGAAGCTATGGCTACACCTTC. Full variable domain (missing parts from reference TRBV11-2 and TRBJ1-2): EAGVAQSPRYKIIEKRQSVAFWCNPISGHATLYWYQQILGQGPKLLIQFQNNGVVDDSQLPKDRFSAERLKGVDSTLKIQPAKLEDSAVYLCASSFTRSYGYTFGSGTRLTVV.

The V and J genes are TRBV27 and TRBJ2-7; 10 bases align to TRBD1. The CDR3 has 14 amino acids. With 8 bases clipped from V and 3 bases from J, the junction kept 7 bases outside the gene matches. In germline, CDR1 is MNHEY, CDR2 SMNVEV (reference sequence). The CDR3 protein is CASSPRTGGYEQYF. The CDR3 nucleotides read TGTGCCAGCTCTCCCCGGACAGGGGGCTACGAGCAGTACTTC.

The rearrangement joins TRBV29-1 to TRBJ1-2; 9 bases fit TRBD1. This CDR3 has 15 residues. The junction had 6 bases not matched to a gene; V was cut back by 1 base and J by 3 bases. Germline V gives CDR1 SQVTM, CDR2 ANQGSEA. The CDR3 spells CSVEGFDRGDYGYTF. CDR3 nucleotides: TGCAGCGTTGAAGGGTTCGACAGGGGGGACTATGGCTACACCTTC.

The chain uses TRBV19 and TRBJ1-2, with 7 nucleotides matching TRBD1. V lost 5 bases and J lost 5; bases outside the gene matches: 5. The CDR3 spans 13 residues. The germline gives CDR1 LNHDA, CDR2 SQIVND (reference sequence). CDR3 protein: CASSVETGYGYTF. For the CDR3, the DNA is TGTGCCAGTAGTGTCGAGACAGGGTATGGCTACACCTTC.

The chain is built from TRBV20-1 and TRBJ1-6; D is unclear. Deletions cut 3 bases from V and 3 bases from J, with 12 bases between. CDR1 and CDR2 (germline): DFQATT, SNEGSKA (reference sequence). CDR3 length: 15 amino acids. In DNA, the CDR3 is TGCAGTGCTAGTCTCAGTCCTAGCTATAATTCACCCCTCCACTTT. Translated: CSASLSPSYNSPLHF.

V gene TRBV9 combines with J gene TRBJ2-7; D remains ambiguous. Germline lookup yields CDR1 SGDLS and CDR2 YYNGEE. V was trimmed by 0 bases and J by 2 bases, leaving 9 bases between them. This CDR3 has 14 residues. CDR3 residues: CASSVDTDTYEQYF. The DNA for the CDR3 is TGTGCCAGCAGCGTAGATACAGACACCTACGAGCAGTACTTC. Full variable domain (remainder filled in from reference TRBV9 and TRBJ2-7): DSGVTQTPKHLITATGQRVTLRCSPRSGDLSVYWYQQSLDQGLQFLIQYYNGEERAKGNILERFSAQQFPDLHSELNLSSLELGDSALYFCASSVDTDTYEQYFGPGTRLTVT.

This clone showed up just a few times. The chain has TRBV27 and TRBJ1-6; TRBD1 matches at 8 bases. Germline V gene lookup returns CDR1 MNHEY and CDR2 SMNVEV (reference sequence). V dropped 5 bases and J dropped 5; count of bases not matched to a gene: 2. The CDR3 covers 14 residues. Here the CDR3 reads CASSRTGNNSPLHF. In DNA form, the CDR3 reads TGTGCCAGCAGTCGGACAGGGAATAATTCACCCCTCCACTTT.

The chain couples TRBV28 to TRBJ1-5, with a possible D match to TRBD1 (6 bases). The CDR3 consists of 17 residues. Per the germline V gene, CDR1 is MDHEN and CDR2 is SYDVKM. Trimming took 7 bases from V and 8 from J, leaving 27 bases between them. CDR3 protein: CASTETWGGDTYKPQHF. CDR3 nucleotide sequence: TGTGCCAGCACCGAAACGTGGGGGGGGGACACATACAAGCCCCAGCATTTT.

DNA for the CDR3: TGTGCCAGCACCTCGTTAAGCCCGTACGAGCAGTACTTC. It encodes CASTSLSPYEQYF. The V and J genes are TRBV28 and TRBJ2-7; no clear D. The CDR3 sequence is 13 residues long. The germline V gene has CDR1 MDHEN and CDR2 SYDVKM. The V and J ends lost 7 bases and 4 bases respectively, with 14 bases between them. The full variable domain, its missing parts supplied by reference TRBV28 and TRBJ2-7, is DVKVTQSSRYLVKRTGEKVFLECVQDMDHENMFWYRQDPGLGLRLIYFSYDVKMKEKGDIPEGYSVSREKKERFSLILESASTNQTSMYLCASTSLSPYEQYFGPGTRLTVT.

To note about this clone: In the same sample, other DNA sequences code for this CDR3. The chain combines TRBV12-3 or TRBV12-4 with TRBJ1-2; D is ambiguous. This CDR3 region has 13 residues. V gave up 3 bases and J gave up 2 bases, with 7 bases separating them. CDR3 amino acids: CASSFTGNYGYTF. In DNA form, the CDR3 reads TGTGCCAGCAGTTTTACGGGGAACTATGGCTACACCTTC.

The chain has TRBV7-9 and TRBJ2-7; 8 nucleotides match TRBD2. The CDR3 contains 17 residues. The V and J ends lost 1 base and 3 bases, in that order; junction bases with no gene match: 11. CDR1 and CDR2 from the germline V gene are SEHNR and FQNEAQ (reference sequence). Here the CDR3 reads CASSLVRAAGEDYEQYF. CDR3 DNA sequence: TGTGCCAGCAGCTTAGTAAGGGCAGCGGGAGAGGACTACGAGCAGTACTTC.

The chain links TRBV6-2 or TRBV6-3 to TRBJ2-7; 7 bases agree with TRBD1. Germline CDR1 reads MNHEY; CDR2 reads SVGEGT. The V gene end was trimmed by 5 bases and the J gene end by 5 bases; junction bases not matched to a gene: 12. The CDR3 is 15 residues long. The CDR3 bases are TGTGCCAGCAGTCCCGCCTTGACAGGGATCGACGAGCAGTACTTC. Protein: CASSPALTGIDEQYF.